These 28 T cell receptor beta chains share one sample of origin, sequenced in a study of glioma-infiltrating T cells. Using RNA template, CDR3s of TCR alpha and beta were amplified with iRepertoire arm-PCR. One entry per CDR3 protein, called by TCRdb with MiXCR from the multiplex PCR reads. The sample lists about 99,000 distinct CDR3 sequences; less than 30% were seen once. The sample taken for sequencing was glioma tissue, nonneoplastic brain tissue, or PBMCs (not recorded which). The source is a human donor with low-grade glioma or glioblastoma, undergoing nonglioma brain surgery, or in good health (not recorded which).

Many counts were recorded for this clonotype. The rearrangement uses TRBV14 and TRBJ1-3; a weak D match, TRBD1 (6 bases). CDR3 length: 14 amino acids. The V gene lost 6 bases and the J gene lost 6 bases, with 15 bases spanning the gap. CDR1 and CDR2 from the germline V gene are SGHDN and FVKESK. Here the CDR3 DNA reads TGTGCCAGCAGTCGGACAGACTCGCTAAACACCATATATTTT. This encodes CASSRTDSLNTIYF.

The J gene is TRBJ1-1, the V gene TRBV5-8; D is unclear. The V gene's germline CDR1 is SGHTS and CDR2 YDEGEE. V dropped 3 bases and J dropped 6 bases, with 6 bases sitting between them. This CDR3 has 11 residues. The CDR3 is CASSSDSEAFF. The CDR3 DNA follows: TGTGCCAGCAGCTCCGATTCTGAAGCTTTCTTT.

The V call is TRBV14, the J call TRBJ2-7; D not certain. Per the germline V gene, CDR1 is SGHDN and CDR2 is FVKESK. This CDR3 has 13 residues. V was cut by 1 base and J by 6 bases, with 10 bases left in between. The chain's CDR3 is CASSQAAGFEQYF. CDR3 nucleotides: TGTGCCAGCAGCCAAGCAGCCGGGTTCGAGCAGTACTTC.

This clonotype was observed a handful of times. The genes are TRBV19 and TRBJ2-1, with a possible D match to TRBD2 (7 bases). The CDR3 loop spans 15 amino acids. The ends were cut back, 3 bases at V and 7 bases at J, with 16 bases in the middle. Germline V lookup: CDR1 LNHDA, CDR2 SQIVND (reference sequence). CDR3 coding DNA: TGTGCCAGTAGTATTGAGGGGGGGGTAGAAAATGAGCAGTTCTTC. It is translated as CASSIEGGVENEQFF. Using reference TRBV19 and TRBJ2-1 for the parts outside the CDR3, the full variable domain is DGGITQSPKYLFRKEGQNVTLSCEQNLNHDAMYWYRQDPGQGLRLIYYSQIVNDFQKGDIAEGYSVSREKKESFPLTVTSAQKNPTAFYLCASSIEGGVENEQFFGPGTRLTVL.

Here the CDR3 reads CASSFSIGANYGYTF. CDR3 DNA: TGTGCCAGCAGTTTCTCCATAGGAGCTAACTATGGCTACACCTTC. The chain has TRBV27 and TRBJ1-2, with no clear D. V shed 3 bases and J shed 0 bases, with 11 bases lying between them. The CDR3 covers 15 residues. Germline CDR1 and CDR2: MNHEY and SMNVEV (reference sequence).

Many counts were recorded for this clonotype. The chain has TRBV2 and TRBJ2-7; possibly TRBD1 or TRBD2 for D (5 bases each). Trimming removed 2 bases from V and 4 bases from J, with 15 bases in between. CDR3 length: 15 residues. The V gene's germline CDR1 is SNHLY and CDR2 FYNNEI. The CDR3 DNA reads TGTGCCAGCAGTGAAACTAGGGGTTGGACTTACGAGCAGTACTTC. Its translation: CASSETRGWTYEQYF.

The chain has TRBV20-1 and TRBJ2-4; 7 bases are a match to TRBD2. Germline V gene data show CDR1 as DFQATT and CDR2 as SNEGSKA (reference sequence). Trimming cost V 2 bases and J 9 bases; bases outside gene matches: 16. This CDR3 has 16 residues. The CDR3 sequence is CSARFIRAGEGGIQYF. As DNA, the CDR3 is TGCAGTGCTAGATTTATCCGGGCGGGGGAGGGAGGCATTCAGTACTTC.

The CDR3: CASSLGTVQPQYF. The CDR3 DNA follows: TGTGCCAGCAGCTTGGGCACGGTTCAGCCCCAGTATTTT. The rearrangement joins TRBV7-9 to TRBJ1-5; D is unclear. Judging by the DNA end, TRBJ2-3 fits better; the J call may be wrong. In germline, CDR1 is SEHNR, CDR2 FQNEAQ (reference sequence). CDR3 length: 13 amino acids.

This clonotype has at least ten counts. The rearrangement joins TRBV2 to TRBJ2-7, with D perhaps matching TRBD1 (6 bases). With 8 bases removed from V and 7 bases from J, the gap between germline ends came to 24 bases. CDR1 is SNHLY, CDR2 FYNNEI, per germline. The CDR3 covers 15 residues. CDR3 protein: CASAHPQGQAREQYF. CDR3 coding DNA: TGTGCCAGCGCCCATCCACAGGGTCAGGCGAGGGAGCAGTACTTC.

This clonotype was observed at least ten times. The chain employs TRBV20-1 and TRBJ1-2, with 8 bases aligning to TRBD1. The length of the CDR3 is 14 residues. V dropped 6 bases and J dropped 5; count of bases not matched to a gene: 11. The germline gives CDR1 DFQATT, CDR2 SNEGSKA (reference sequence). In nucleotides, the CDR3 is TGCAGTGCCAAGATCCAGACAGGGGATTATGGCTACACCTTC. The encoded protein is CSAKIQTGDYGYTF.

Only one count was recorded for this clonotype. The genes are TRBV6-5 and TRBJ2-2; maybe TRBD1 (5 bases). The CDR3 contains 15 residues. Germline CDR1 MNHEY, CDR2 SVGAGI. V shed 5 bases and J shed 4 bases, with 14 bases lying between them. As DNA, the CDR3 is TGTGCCAGCAGTGACTTTCCAGGGCTCACCGGGGAGCTGTTTTTT. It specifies CASSDFPGLTGELFF.

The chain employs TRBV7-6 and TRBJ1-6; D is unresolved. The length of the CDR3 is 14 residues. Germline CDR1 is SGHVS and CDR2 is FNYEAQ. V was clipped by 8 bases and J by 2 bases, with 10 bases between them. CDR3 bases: TGTGCCAGCCGTGCGGGTACCTATAATTCACCCCTCCACTTT. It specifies CASRAGTYNSPLHF. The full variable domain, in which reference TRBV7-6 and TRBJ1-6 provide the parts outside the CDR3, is GAGVSQSPRYKVTKRGQDVALRCDPISGHVSLYWYRQALGQGPEFLTYFNYEAQQDKSGLPNDRFSAERPEGSISTLTIQRTEQRDSAMYRCASRAGTYNSPLHFGNGTRLTVT.

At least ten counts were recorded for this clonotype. CDR3 nucleotide sequence: TGTGCCAGCAGTTTAGGGACAACCACAGATACGCAGTATTTT. This gives the protein CASSLGTTTDTQYF. The V gene is TRBV27, the J gene TRBJ2-3; possibly TRBD1 for D (6 bases). The CDR3 consists of 14 residues. The germline V gene has CDR1 MNHEY and CDR2 SMNVEV (reference sequence). V dropped 2 bases and J dropped 2 bases, with 8 bases sitting between them.

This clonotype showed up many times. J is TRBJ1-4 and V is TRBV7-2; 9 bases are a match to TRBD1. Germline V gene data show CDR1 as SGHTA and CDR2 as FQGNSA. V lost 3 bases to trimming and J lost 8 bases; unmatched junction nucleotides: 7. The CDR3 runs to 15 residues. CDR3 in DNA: TGTGCCAGCAGCTTCCTGGGACAGGGTCGAGAAAAACTGTTTTTT. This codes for CASSFLGQGREKLFF.

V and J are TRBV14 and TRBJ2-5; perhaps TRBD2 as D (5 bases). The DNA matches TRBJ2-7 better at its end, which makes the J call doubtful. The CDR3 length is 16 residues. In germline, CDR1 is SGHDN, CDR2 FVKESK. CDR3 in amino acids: CASSLDVLWRGNEQYF. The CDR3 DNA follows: TGTGCCAGCAGCCTGGACGTGTTGTGGCGAGGGAACGAGCAGTACTTC.

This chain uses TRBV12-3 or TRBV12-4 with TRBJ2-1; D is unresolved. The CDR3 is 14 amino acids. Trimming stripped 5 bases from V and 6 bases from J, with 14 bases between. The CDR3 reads CASSLLFTTNEQFF. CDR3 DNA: TGTGCCAGCAGTCTTCTCTTTACCACCAATGAGCAGTTCTTC.

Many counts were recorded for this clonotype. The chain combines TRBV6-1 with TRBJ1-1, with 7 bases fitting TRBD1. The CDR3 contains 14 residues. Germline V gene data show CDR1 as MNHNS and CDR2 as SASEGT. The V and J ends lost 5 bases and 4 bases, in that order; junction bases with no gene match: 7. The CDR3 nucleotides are TGTGCCAGCAGTCGGGACAGTCTTGGCACTGAAGCTTTCTTT. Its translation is CASSRDSLGTEAFF.

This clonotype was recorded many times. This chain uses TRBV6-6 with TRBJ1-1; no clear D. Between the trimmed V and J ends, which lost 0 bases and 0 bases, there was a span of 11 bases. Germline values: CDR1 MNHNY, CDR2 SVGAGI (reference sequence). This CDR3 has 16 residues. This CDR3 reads CASSYSNSPLNTEAFF. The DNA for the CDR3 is TGTGCCAGCAGTTACTCGAACAGTCCGCTGAACACTGAAGCTTTCTTT.

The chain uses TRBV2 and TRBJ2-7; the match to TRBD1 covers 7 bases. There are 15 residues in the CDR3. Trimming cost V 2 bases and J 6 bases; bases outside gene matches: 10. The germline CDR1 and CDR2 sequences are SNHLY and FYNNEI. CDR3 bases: TGTGCCAGCAGTGAACGACAGGGCGGATTGTCCGAGCAGTACTTC. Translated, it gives CASSERQGGLSEQYF. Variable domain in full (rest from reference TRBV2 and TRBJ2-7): EPEVTQTPSHQVTQMGQEVILRCVPISNHLYFYWYRQILGQKVEFLVSFYNNEISEKSEIFDDQFSVERPDGSNFTLKIRSTKLEDSAMYFCASSERQGGLSEQYFGPGTRLTVT.

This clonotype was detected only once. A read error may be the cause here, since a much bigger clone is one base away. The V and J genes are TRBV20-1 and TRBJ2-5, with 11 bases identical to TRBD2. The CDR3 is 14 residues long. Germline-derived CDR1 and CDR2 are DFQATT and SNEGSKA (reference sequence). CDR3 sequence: CSARVLAGGETRYF. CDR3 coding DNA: TGCAGTGCTAGGGTCCTAGCGGGGGGAGAGACCCGGTACTTC.

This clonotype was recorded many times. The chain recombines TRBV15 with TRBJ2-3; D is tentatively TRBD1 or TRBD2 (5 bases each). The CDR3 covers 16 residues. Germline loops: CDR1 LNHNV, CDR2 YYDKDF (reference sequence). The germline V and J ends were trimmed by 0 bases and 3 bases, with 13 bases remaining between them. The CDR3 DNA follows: TGTGCCACCAGCAGAGATTGGGGGAGAGGGACAGATACGCAGTATTTT. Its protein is CATSRDWGRGTDTQYF. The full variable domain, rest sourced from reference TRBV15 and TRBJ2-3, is DAMVIQNPRYQVTQFGKPVTLSCSQTLNHNVMYWYQQKSSQAPKLLFHYYDKDFNNEADTPDNFQSRRPNTSFCFLDIRSPGLGDTAMYLCATSRDWGRGTDTQYFGPGTRLTVL.

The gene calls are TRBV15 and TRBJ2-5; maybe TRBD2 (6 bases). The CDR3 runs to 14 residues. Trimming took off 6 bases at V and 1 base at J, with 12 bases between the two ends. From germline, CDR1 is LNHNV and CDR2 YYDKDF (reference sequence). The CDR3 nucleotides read TGTGCCACCAGACGGCCGGGACTCCAAGAGACCCAGTACTTC. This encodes CATRRPGLQETQYF.

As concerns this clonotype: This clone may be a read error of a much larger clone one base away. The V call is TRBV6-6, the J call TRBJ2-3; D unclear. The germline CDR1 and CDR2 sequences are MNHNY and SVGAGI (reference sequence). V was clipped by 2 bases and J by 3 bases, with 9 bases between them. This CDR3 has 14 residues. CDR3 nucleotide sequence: TGTGCCAGCAGTTACGGGTGGCCTACAGATACGCAGTATTTT. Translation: CASSYGWPTDTQYF.

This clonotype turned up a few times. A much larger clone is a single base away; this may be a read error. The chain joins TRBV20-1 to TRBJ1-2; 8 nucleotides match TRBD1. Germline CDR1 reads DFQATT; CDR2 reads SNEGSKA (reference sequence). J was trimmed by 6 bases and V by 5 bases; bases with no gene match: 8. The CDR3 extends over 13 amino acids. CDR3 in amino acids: CSAGAGGLHGYTF. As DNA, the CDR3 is TGCAGTGCTGGCGCAGGGGGCCTCCATGGCTACACCTTC.

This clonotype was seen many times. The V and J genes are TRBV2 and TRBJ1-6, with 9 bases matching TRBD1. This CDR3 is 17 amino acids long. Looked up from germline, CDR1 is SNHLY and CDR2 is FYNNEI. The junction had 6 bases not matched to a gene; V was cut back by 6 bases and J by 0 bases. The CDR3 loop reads CASSRGTGSSYNSPLHF. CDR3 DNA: TGTGCCAGCAGCCGTGGGACAGGGAGCTCCTATAATTCACCCCTCCACTTT.

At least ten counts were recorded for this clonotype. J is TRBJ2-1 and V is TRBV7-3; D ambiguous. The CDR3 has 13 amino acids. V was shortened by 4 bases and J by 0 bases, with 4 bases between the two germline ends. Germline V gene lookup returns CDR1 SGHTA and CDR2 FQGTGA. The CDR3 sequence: CASSYYSYNEQFF. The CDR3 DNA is TGTGCCAGCAGCTACTACTCCTACAATGAGCAGTTCTTC.

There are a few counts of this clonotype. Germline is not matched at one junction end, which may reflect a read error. In nucleotides, the CDR3 is TGTGCTAGCAGCTCAAAGCGGGGGGAGCAGTTCTTC. The encoded protein is CASSSKRGEQFF. This chain uses TRBV7-7 with TRBJ2-1, with TRBD2 matching over 8 bases. From germline, CDR1 is SSHAT and CDR2 FNYEAQ (reference sequence). There are 12 residues in the CDR3.

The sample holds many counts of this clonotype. DNA for the CDR3: TGTGCCAGCAGTCCCACACGAGACAACACTGAAGCTTTCTTT. Protein: CASSPTRDNTEAFF. The V and J genes are TRBV28 and TRBJ1-1; D uncertain. V gave up 5 bases and J gave up 2 bases, with 12 bases separating them. In germline, CDR1 is MDHEN, CDR2 SYDVKM. CDR3 length: 14 amino acids.